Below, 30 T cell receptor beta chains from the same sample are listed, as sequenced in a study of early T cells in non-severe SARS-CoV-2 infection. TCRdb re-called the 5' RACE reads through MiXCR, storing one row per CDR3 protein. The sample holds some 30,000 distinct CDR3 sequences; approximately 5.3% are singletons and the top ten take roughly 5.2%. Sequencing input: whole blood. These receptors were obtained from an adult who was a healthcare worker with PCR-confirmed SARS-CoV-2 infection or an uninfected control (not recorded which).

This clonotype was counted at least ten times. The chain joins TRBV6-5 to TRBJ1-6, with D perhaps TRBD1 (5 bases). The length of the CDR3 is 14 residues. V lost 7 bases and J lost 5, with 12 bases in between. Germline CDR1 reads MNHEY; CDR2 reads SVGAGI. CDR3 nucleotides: TGTGCCAGCAAGGGGACGGAGCATAATTCACCCCTCCACTTT. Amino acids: CASKGTEHNSPLHF.

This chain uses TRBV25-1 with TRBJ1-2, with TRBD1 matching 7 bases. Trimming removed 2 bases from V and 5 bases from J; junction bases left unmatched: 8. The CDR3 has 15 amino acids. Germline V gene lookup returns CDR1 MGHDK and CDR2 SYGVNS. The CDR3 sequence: CASSERQGVLYGYTF. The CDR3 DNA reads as TGTGCCAGCAGTGAACGCCAGGGGGTTCTGTATGGCTACACCTTC.

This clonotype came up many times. CDR3 sequence (DNA): TGTGCCAGCAGCCAAGTCGTGGGACAGGGGGCAAGCTACAATGAGCAGTTCTTC. Amino acids: CASSQVVGQGASYNEQFF. The rearrangement links TRBV3-1 to TRBJ2-1; TRBD1 matches 12 bases. The CDR3 extends over 18 amino acids. V dropped 1 base and J dropped 3; count of bases not matched to a gene: 7. The germline V gene has CDR1 LGHDT and CDR2 YNNKEL (reference sequence).

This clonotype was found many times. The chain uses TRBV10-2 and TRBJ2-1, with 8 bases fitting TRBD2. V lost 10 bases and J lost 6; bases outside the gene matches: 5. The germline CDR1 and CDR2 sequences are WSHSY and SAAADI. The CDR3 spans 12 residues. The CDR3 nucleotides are TGCGCCACCAGGGCGGGAGGCAATGAGCAGTTCTTC. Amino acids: CATRAGGNEQFF.

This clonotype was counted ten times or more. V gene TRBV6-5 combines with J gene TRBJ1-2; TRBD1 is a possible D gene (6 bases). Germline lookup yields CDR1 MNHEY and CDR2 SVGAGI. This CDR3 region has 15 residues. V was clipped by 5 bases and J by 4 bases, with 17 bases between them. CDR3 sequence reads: CASSPLWGASYGYTF. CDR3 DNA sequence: TGTGCCAGCAGTCCCTTATGGGGGGCGAGCTATGGCTACACCTTC.

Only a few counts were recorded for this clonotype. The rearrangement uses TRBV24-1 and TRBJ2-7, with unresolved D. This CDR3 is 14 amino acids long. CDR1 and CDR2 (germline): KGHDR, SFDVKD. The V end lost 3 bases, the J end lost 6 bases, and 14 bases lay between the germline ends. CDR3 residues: CATSDPVLSSEQYF. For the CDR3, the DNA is TGTGCCACCAGTGATCCCGTCCTTTCGTCCGAGCAGTACTTC.

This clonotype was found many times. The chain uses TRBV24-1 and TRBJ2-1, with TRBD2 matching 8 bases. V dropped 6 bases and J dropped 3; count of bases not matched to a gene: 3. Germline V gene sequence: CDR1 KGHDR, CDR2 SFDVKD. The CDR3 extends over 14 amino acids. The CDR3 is CATSMSGGYNEQFF. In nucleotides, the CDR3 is TGTGCCACCAGTATGAGCGGGGGCTACAATGAGCAGTTCTTC.

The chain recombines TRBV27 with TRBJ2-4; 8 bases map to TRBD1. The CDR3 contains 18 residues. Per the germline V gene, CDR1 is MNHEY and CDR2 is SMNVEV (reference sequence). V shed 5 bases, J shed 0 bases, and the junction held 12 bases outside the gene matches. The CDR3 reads CASSPTTGAPLAKNIQYF. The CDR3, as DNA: TGTGCCAGCAGTCCGACGACAGGGGCCCCCTTAGCCAAAAACATTCAGTACTTC.

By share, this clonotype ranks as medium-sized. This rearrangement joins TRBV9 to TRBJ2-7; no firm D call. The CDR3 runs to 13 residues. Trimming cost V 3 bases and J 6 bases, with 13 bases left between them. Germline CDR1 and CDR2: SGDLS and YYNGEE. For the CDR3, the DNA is TGTGCCAGCAGCGACCCCCACTCGCGCGAGCAGTACTTC. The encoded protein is CASSDPHSREQYF. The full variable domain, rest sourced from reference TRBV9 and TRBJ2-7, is DSGVTQTPKHLITATGQRVTLRCSPRSGDLSVYWYQQSLDQGLQFLIQYYNGEERAKGNILERFSAQQFPDLHSELNLSSLELGDSALYFCASSDPHSREQYFGPGTRLTVT.

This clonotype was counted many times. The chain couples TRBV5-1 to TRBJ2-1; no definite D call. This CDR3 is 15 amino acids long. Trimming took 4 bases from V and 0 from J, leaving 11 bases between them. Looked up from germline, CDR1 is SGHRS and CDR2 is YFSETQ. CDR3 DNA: TGCGCCAGCAGCCTCGAGACGGGCTCCTACAATGAGCAGTTCTTC. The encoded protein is CASSLETGSYNEQFF.

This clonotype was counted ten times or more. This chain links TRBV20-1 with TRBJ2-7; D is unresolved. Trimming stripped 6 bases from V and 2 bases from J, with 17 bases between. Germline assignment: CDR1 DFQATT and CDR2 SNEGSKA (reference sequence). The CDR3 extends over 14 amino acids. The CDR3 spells CSALDKLFPYEQYF. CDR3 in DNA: TGCAGTGCCCTAGACAAGCTTTTCCCCTACGAGCAGTACTTC.

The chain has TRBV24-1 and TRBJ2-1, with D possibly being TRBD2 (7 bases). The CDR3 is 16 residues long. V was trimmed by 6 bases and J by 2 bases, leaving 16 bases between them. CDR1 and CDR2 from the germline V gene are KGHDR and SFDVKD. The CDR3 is CATSPGGGGTYNEQFF. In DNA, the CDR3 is TGTGCCACCAGTCCTGGAGGGGGGGGCACCTACAATGAGCAGTTCTTC.

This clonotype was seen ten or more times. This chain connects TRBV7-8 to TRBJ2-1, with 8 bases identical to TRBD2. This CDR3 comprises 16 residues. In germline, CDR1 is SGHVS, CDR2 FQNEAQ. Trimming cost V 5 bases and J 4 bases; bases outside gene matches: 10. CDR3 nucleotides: TGTGCCAGCAGCCCACCTGGCGGGGGGAATTACAATGAGCAGTTCTTC. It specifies CASSPPGGGNYNEQFF. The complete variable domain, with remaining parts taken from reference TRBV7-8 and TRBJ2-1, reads GAGVSQSPRYKVAKRGQDVALRCDPISGHVSLFWYQQALGQGPEFLTYFQNEAQLDKSGLPSDRFFAERPEGSVSTLKIQRTQQEDSAVYLCASSPPGGGNYNEQFFGPGTRLTVL.

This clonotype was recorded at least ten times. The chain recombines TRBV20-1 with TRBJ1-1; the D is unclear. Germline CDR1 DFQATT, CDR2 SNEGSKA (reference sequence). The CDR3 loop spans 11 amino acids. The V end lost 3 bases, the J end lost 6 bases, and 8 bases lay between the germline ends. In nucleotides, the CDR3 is TGCAGTGCTAGGGGAGACGCTGAAGCTTTCTTT. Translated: CSARGDAEAFF.

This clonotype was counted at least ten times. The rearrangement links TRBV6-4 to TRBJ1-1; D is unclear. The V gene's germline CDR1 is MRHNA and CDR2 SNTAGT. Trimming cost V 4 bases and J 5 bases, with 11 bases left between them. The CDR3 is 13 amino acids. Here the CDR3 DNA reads TGTGCCAGCAGTGCGGCTAGCAGGACTGAAGCTTTCTTT. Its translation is CASSAASRTEAFF.

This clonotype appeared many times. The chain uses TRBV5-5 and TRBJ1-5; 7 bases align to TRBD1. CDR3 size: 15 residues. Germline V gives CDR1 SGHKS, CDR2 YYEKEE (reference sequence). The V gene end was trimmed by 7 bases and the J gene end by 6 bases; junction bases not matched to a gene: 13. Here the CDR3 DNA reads TGTGCCAGCCGCCCCACAGGGGAGACCGGTCAGCCCCAGCATTTT. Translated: CASRPTGETGQPQHF.

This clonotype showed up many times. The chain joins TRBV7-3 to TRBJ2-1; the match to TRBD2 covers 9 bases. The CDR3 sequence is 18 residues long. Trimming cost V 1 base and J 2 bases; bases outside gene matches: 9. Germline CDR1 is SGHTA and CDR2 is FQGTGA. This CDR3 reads CASSLNYWREGTYNEQFF. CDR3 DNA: TGTGCCAGCAGCTTAAATTACTGGCGGGAGGGGACCTACAATGAGCAGTTCTTC.

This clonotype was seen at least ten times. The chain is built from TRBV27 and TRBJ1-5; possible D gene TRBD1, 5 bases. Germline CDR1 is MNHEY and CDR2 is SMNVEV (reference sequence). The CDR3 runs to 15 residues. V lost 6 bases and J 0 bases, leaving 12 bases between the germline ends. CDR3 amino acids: CASRRGSYSNQPQHF. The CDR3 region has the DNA TGTGCCAGCAGGAGGGGCTCGTATAGCAATCAGCCCCAGCATTTT.

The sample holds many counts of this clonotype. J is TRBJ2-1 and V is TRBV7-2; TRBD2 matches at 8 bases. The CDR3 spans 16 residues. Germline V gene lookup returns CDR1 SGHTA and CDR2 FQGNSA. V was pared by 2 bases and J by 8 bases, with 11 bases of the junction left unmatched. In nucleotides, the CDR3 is TGTGCCAGCAGCTTACGGGCGGGAGGCGGAAGATATGAGCAGTTCTTC. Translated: CASSLRAGGGRYEQFF.

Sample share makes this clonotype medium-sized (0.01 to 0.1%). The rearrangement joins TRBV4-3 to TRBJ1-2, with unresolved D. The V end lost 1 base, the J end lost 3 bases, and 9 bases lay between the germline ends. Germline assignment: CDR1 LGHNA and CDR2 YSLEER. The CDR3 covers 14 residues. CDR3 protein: CASSQVQPDYGYTF. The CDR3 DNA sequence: TGCGCCAGCAGCCAAGTCCAGCCTGACTATGGCTACACCTTC.

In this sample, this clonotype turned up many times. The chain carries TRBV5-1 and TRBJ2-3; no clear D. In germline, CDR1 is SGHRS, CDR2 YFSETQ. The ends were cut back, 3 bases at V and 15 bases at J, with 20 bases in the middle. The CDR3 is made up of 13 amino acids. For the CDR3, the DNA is TGCGCCAGCAGCTCAGGTACAGACTCCATGCCCTATTTT. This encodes CASSSGTDSMPYF.

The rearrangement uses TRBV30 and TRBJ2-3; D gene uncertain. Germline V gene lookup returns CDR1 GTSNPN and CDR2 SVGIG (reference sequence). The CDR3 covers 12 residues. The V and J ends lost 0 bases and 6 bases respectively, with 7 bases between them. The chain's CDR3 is CAWSVGRDTQYF. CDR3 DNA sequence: TGTGCCTGGAGTGTAGGCAGGGATACGCAGTATTTT.

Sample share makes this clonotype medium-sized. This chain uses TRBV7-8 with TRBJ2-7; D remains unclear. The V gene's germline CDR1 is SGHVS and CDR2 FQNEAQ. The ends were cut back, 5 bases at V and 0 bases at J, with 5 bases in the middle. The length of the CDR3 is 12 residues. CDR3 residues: CASSRPSYEQYF. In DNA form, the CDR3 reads TGTGCCAGCAGCCGACCCTCCTACGAGCAGTACTTC.

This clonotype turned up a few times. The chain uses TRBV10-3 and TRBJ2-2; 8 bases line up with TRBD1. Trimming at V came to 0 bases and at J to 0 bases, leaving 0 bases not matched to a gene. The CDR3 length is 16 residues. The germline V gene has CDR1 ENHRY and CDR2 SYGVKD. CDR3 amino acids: CAISESGQANTGELFF. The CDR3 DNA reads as TGTGCCATCAGTGAGTCGGGACAGGCGAACACCGGGGAGCTGTTTTTT.

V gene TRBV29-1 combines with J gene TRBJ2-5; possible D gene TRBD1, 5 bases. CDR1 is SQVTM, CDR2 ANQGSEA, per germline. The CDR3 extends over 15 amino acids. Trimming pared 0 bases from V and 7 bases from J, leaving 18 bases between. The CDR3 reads CSVEDRRVRVGTQYF. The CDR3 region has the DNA TGCAGCGTTGAAGATCGCAGGGTCCGGGTTGGGACCCAGTACTTC.

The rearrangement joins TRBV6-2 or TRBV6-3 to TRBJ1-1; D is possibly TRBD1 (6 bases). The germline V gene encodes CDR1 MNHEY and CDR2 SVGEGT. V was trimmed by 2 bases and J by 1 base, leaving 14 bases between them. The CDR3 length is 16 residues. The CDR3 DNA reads TGTGCCAGCAGTTACGTACAGGGTTGGTCGAACACTGAAGCTTTCTTT. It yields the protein CASSYVQGWSNTEAFF.

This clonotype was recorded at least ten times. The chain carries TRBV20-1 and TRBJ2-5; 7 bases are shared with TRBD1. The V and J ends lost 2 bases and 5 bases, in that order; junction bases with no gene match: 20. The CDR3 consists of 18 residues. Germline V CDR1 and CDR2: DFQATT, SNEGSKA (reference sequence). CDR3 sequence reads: CSARPIPGTGALGETQYF. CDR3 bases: TGCAGTGCTAGACCCATTCCCGGAACAGGGGCCTTGGGGGAGACCCAGTACTTC.

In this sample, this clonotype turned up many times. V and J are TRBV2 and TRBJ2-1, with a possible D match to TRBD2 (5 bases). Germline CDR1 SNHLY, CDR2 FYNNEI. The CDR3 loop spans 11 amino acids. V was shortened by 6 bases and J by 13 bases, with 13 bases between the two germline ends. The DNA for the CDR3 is TGTGCCAGCAGACTTGGGGAGAGACAGTTCTTC. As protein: CASRLGERQFF. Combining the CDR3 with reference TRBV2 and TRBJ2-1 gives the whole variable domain EPEVTQTPSHQVTQMGQEVILRCVPISNHLYFYWYRQILGQKVEFLVSFYNNEISEKSEIFDDQFSVERPDGSNFTLKIRSTKLEDSAMYFCASRLGERQFFGPGTRLTVL.

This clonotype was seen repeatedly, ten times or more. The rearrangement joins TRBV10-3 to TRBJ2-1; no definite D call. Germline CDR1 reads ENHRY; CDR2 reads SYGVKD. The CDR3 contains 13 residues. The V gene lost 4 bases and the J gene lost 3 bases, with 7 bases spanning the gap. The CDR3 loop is CAISVDVYNEQFF. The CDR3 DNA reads TGTGCCATCAGTGTTGACGTCTACAATGAGCAGTTCTTC.

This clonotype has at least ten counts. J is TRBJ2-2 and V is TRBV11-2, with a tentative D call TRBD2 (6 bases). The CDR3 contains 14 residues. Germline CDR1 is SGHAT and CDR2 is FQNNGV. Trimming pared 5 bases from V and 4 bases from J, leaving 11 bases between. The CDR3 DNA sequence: TGTGCCAGCAGCCCATGGCGGGGCACCGGGGAGCTGTTTTTT. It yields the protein CASSPWRGTGELFF.